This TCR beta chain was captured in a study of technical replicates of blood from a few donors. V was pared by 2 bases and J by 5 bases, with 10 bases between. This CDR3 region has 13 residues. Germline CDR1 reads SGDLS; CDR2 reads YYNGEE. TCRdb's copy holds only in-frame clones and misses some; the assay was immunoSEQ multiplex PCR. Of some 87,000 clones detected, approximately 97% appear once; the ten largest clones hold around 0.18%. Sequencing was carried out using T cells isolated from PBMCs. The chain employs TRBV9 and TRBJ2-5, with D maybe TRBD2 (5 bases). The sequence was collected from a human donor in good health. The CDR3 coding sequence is TGTGCCAGCAGCGTCGGGGTGGGTGAGACCCAGTACTTC. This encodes CASSVGVGETQYF.